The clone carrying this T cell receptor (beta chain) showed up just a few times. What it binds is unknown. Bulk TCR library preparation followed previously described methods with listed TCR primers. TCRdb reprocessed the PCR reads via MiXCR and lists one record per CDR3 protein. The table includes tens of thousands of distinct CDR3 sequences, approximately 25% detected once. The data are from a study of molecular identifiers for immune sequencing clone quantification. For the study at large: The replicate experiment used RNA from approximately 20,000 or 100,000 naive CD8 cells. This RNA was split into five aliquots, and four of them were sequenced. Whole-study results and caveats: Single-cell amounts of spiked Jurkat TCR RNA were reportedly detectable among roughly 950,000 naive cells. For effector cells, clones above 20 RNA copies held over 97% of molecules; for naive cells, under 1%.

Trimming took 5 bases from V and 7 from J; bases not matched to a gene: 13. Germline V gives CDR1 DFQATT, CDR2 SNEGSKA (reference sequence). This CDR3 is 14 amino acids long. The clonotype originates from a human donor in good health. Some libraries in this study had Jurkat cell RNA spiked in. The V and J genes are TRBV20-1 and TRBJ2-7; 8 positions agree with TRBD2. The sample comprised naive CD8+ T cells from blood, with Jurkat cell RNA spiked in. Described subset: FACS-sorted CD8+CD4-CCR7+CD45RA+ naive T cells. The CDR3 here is CSAVGQRGLGEQYF. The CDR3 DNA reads TGCAGTGCTGTGGGGCAGCGGGGGCTTGGAGAGCAGTACTTC.